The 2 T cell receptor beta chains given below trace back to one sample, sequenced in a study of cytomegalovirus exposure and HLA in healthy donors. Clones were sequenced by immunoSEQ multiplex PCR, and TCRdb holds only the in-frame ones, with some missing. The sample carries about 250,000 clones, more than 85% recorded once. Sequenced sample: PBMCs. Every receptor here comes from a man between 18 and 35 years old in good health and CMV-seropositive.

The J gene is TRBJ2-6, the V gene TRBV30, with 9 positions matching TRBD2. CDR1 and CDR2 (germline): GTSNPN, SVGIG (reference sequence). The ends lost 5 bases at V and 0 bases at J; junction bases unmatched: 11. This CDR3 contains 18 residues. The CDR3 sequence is CAWDPLAGSHSGANVLTF. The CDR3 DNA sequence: TGTGCCTGGGACCCTCTAGCGGGATCTCACTCTGGGGCCAACGTCCTGACTTTC.

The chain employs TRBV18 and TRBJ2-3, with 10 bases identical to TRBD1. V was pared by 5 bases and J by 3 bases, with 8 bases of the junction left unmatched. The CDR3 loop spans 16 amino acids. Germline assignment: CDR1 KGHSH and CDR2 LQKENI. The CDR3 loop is CASSIRQGATTDTQYF. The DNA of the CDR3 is TGTGCCAGCTCAATCAGACAGGGGGCTACTACAGATACGCAGTATTTT. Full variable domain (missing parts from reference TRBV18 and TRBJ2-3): NAGVMQNPRHLVRRRGQEARLRCSPMKGHSHVYWYRQLPEEGLKFMVYLQKENIIDESGMPKERFSAEFPKEGPSILRIQQVVRGDSAAYFCASSIRQGATTDTQYFGPGTRLTVL.